The rows below give T cell receptor beta chains drawn from one sample of a study of blood T cell repertoires in COVID-19. The assay was immunoSEQ multiplex PCR, and TCRdb's table has in-frame clones only and misses some. The data contain fewer than 80,000 clones, 87% of them singletons. Sequenced material: peripheral blood. All receptors come from a man younger than 45 with acute or convalescent COVID-19. Both conserved end residues are part of each CDR3. The order of the fields is clone size, D gene, V gene, J gene, CDR3 DNA, CDR3 protein. The D gene is left open where the match is weak. The size field is filled for only some rows; it gives once, few, many or a size class.

>.|TRBD1|TRBV6-5|TRBJ1-4
TGTGCCAGCAGAAGACAGGGGGATGAAAAACTGTTTTTT
CASRRQGDEKLFF
>.|.|TRBV19|TRBJ1-1
TGTGCCAGTAGTGTTCGGACATGGAACACTGAAGCTTTCTTT
CASSVRTWNTEAFF
>.|.|TRBV18|TRBJ1-1
TGTGCCAGCTCACCAGCAACAGGGAACACTGAAGCTTTCTTT
CASSPATGNTEAFF
>.|.|TRBV7-9|TRBJ2-2
TGTGCCAGCAGCCCTAGGAGGGGTACGGCCGGGGAGCTGTTTTTT
CASSPRRGTAGELFF
>.|.|TRBV7-2|TRBJ1-1
TGTGCCAGCAGCGTTCAGGGGCTCACTGAAGCTTTCTTT
CASSVQGLTEAFF
>many|TRBD2|TRBV6-5|TRBJ2-7
TGTGCCAGTACTAGCGGGAGACCCTACGAGCAGTACTTC
CASTSGRPYEQYF
>once|.|TRBV7-3|TRBJ2-1
TGTGCCAGCAGCTTATTCATCAACAATGAGCAGTTCTTC
CASSLFINNEQFF
>.|TRBD1|TRBV19|TRBJ2-3
TGTGCCAGTAGGGGAGCCGGGACAGAACTCACAGATACGCAGTATTTT
CASRGAGTELTDTQYF
>.|.|TRBV7-7|TRBJ2-2
TGTGCTAGCAGCCAAAGGACGGTGGGAGGAACCGGGGAGCTGTTTTTT
CASSQRTVGGTGELFF
>.|TRBD1|TRBV3-1/TRBV3-2|TRBJ2-6
TGTGCCAGCAGCTTCAGCCTCCGGGACAGCCCAATCTCTGGGGCCAACGTCCTGACTTTC
CASSFSLRDSPISGANVLTF
>.|TRBD1|TRBV5-1|TRBJ1-1
TGCGCCAGCAGCACACAGGGGGCGAAGGTTGAAGCTTTCTTT
CASSTQGAKVEAFF
>once|TRBD1|TRBV14|TRBJ2-5
TGTGCCAGCAGCCAGACGACAGGGGGAGAGACCCAGTACTTC
CASSQTTGGETQYF
>once|TRBD2|TRBV19|TRBJ2-1
TGTGCCAGTACACTAGCGGGAGAATCCTACAATGAGCAGTTCTTC
CASTLAGESYNEQFF
>.|.|TRBV7-9|TRBJ1-4
TGTGCCAGCAGCTTAAGCGGTGAAAAACTGTTTTTT
CASSLSGEKLFF